The clone carrying this T cell receptor beta chain was detected only a few times. Its target is unknown. The germline gives CDR1 MNHEY, CDR2 SMNVEV (reference sequence). This CDR3 has 11 amino acids. The V gene lost 6 bases and the J gene lost 4 bases, with 6 bases spanning the gap. The data originate from a study of beta chain features in type 1 diabetes. Notes on the study in general: In every one of the four CD4+ subsets, TCRB CDR3s were moderately but significantly shorter in Type 1 diabetes patients. A closer apparent resemblance between naive, central memory and Treg TCRB repertoires was seen in patients than in healthy donors.

The study reverse transcribed the entire isolated RNA, so it sequenced expressed TCRB transcripts. Generated by immunoSEQ multiplex PCR, the TCRdb table keeps only in-frame clones and is missing some. The sample holds some 170,000 clones; around 63% are singletons and the top ten take roughly 0.095%. This TCR derives from a man aged 25-45 years with type 1 diabetes. This chain uses TRBV27 with TRBJ2-5; D call uncertain. The sequencing input was naive CD4+ T cells from blood. CDR3 DNA: TGTGCCAGCAGAGGCGGAGAGACCCAGTACTTC. Protein: CASRGGETQYF.